Presented here are 31 T cell receptor beta chains from one specimen sequenced in a study of OX40 agonist ivuxolimab in advanced cancers. Produced via immunoSEQ multiplex PCR; TCRdb's table is partial and in-frame only. The sample holds about 52,000 clones, roughly 94% seen once. This specimen consisted of CD4+ or CD8+ T cells sorted from blood, obtained in a trial of the OX40 agonist ivuxolimab. All receptors come from an adult with an advanced solid tumor such as melanoma, head and neck, liver or kidney cancer.

CDR3 residues: CASSFLADTQYF. Here the CDR3 DNA reads TGTGCCAGCAGCTTTCTCGCCGATACGCAGTATTTT. The chain combines TRBV5-6 with TRBJ2-3; D remains unclear. The CDR3 length is 12 residues. V lost 2 bases and J 6 bases, leaving 7 bases between the germline ends. The germline V gene encodes CDR1 SGHDT and CDR2 YYEEEE.

This rearrangement joins TRBV7-9 to TRBJ2-7; no clear D. Looked up from germline, CDR1 is SEHNR and CDR2 is FQNEAQ (reference sequence). CDR3 length equals 15 residues. The germline V and J ends were trimmed by 6 bases and 0 bases, with 15 bases remaining between them. CDR3 amino acids: CASSPRDGTSYEQYF. The CDR3 coding sequence is TGTGCCAGCAGTCCACGAGACGGAACCTCCTACGAGCAGTACTTC.

The chain is built from TRBV7-9 and TRBJ2-1, with TRBD2 identical over 7 bases. The ends lost 5 bases at V and 6 bases at J; junction bases unmatched: 13. The CDR3 runs 16 residues. Germline loops: CDR1 SEHNR, CDR2 FQNEAQ (reference sequence). The CDR3 DNA is TGTGCCAGCAGCCTCGAGACTAGCCTCTGGTCCAATGAGCAGTTCTTC. Its protein is CASSLETSLWSNEQFF.

This clone was seen a single time. The rearrangement uses TRBV9 and TRBJ2-1; the match to TRBD2 covers 11 bases. Looked up from germline, CDR1 is SGDLS and CDR2 is YYNGEE. The CDR3 is made up of 18 amino acids. The V and J ends lost 0 bases and 3 bases, in that order; junction bases with no gene match: 8. In nucleotides, the CDR3 is TGTGCCAGCAGCGTAGGCCCTCGGACTAGCGGGTACTACAATGAGCAGTTCTTC. This codes for CASSVGPRTSGYYNEQFF.

This rearrangement joins TRBV2 to TRBJ2-5, with 9 bases aligning to TRBD1. The CDR3 loop spans 16 amino acids. Germline V gene data show CDR1 as SNHLY and CDR2 as FYNNEI. V shed 1 base and J 2 bases; nucleotides not matched to a gene: 5. The CDR3 DNA follows: TGTGCCAGCAGTGAAGGGTTCGGACAGGGGCAAGAGACCCAGTACTTC. Translation: CASSEGFGQGQETQYF.

This sequence joins TRBV28 and TRBJ2-3; 11 bases line up with TRBD2. The CDR3 length is 16 residues. Germline values: CDR1 MDHEN, CDR2 SYDVKM. V lost 5 bases, J lost 10 bases, and 14 bases stayed unmatched. CDR3 sequence reads: CASSPRLIVAGGAQYF. CDR3 sequence (DNA): TGTGCCAGCAGTCCCCGGTTGATAGTAGCGGGAGGGGCGCAGTATTTT.

This chain links TRBV28 with TRBJ2-7, with 9 bases aligning to TRBD2. J gave up 5 bases and V 6 bases, and 17 bases lay outside the gene matches. The CDR3 length is 17 residues. CDR1 is MDHEN and CDR2 is SYDVKM in the germline V gene. CDR3 bases: TGTGCCAGCAGGGTACGGTATAGCGGGAGAATAAACAACGAGCAGTACTTC. Translation: CASRVRYSGRINNEQYF.

V and J are TRBV13 and TRBJ2-7; D uncertain. Looked up from germline, CDR1 is PRHDT and CDR2 is FYEKMQ (reference sequence). The CDR3 has 13 amino acids. V lost 6 bases and J lost 2, with 11 bases in between. This chain's CDR3 is CASSVGGPYEQYF. The DNA for the CDR3 is TGTGCCAGCAGTGTCGGTGGACCCTACGAGCAGTACTTC.

The rearrangement uses TRBV4-1 and TRBJ2-7; a weak D match, TRBD1 (5 bases). There are 15 residues in the CDR3. The ends were cut back, 1 base at V and 4 bases at J, with 14 bases in the middle. In germline, CDR1 is MGHRA, CDR2 YSYEKL. Written as DNA, the CDR3 is TGCGCCAGCAGCCAAGTCCAGGGCCCGGCATACGAGCAGTACTTC. The encoded protein is CASSQVQGPAYEQYF.

This chain links TRBV11-3 with TRBJ2-1; 14 bases match TRBD2. CDR3 length: 15 amino acids. After removal of 7 bases from V and 9 bases from J, the junction contained 8 bases not matched to a gene. Per germline, CDR1 SGHNT and CDR2 YENEEA. Here the CDR3 reads CASNSLGLAGVEQFF. The CDR3, as DNA: TGTGCCAGCAACTCCTTGGGACTAGCGGGAGTTGAGCAGTTCTTC.

This chain joins TRBV11-2 and TRBJ2-7, with unresolved D. Trimming left V 5 bases short and J 2 bases short, with 7 bases between. Per the germline V gene, CDR1 is SGHAT and CDR2 is FQNNGV. The CDR3 is 12 residues long. The CDR3 DNA sequence: TGTGCCAGCAGCACTATGACCTACGAGCAGTACTTC. It encodes CASSTMTYEQYF.

The V gene is TRBV28, the J gene TRBJ2-3, with TRBD1 matching 8 bases. The J segment lost 0 bases and the V segment lost 6 bases, leaving 8 bases of the junction unmatched. In germline, CDR1 is MDHEN, CDR2 SYDVKM. The CDR3 is 16 amino acids. In DNA, the CDR3 is TGTGCCAGCAGCGCCCCGGGGACAGGCAGCACAGATACGCAGTATTTT. Its translation: CASSAPGTGSTDTQYF.

This chain uses TRBV5-4 with TRBJ2-2, with 8 positions matching TRBD1. Per germline, CDR1 SGHNT and CDR2 YYREEE (reference sequence). CDR3 length: 15 residues. The junction had 7 bases not matched to a gene; V was cut back by 6 bases and J by 3 bases. The DNA for the CDR3 is TGTGCCAGCAACTCGGGGACAGGCCACACCGGGGAGCTGTTTTTT. As protein: CASNSGTGHTGELFF.

The CDR3, as DNA: TGTGCCAGCAGACTAGGGACAGGGTACGGAAACATTCAGTACTTC. Amino acids: CASRLGTGYGNIQYF. The chain uses TRBV6-5 and TRBJ2-4; TRBD1 aligns across 9 bases. The CDR3 has 15 residues. Germline CDR1 is MNHEY and CDR2 is SVGAGI. J gave up 6 bases and V 6 bases, and 9 bases lay outside the gene matches.

This clone was observed a single time. The chain combines TRBV13 with TRBJ2-5; no clear D gene. V was trimmed by 0 bases and J by 1 base, leaving 6 bases between them. Germline V lookup: CDR1 PRHDT, CDR2 FYEKMQ (reference sequence). This CDR3 comprises 14 residues. In nucleotides, the CDR3 is TGTGCCAGCAGCTTAGGAGTGGGCCAAGAGACCCAGTACTTC. Protein sequence: CASSLGVGQETQYF.

The chain carries TRBV29-1 and TRBJ1-1; possible D gene TRBD1, 5 bases. V lost 3 bases and J lost 5, with 13 bases in between. This CDR3 comprises 13 residues. CDR1 and CDR2 from the germline V gene are SQVTM and ANQGSEA. The CDR3 nucleotides read TGCAGCGTTGATAGGGGAGGCGTAACTGAAGCTTTCTTT. This encodes CSVDRGGVTEAFF.

V gene TRBV30 combines with J gene TRBJ2-2; 7 bases match TRBD1. The CDR3 has 15 residues. After removal of 5 bases from V and 0 bases from J, the junction contained 6 bases not matched to a gene. In germline, CDR1 is GTSNPN, CDR2 SVGIG (reference sequence). As DNA, the CDR3 is TGTGCCTGGGACTCGGGACAGTCGAACACCGGGGAGCTGTTTTTT. This translates into CAWDSGQSNTGELFF.

This chain connects TRBV4-2 to TRBJ2-3; 12 bases agree with TRBD2. The V segment lost 2 bases and the J segment 4 bases; nucleotides outside the gene matches: 10. The V gene's germline CDR1 is LGHNA and CDR2 YNFKEQ. This CDR3 spans 18 amino acids. This CDR3 is CASSQPTSGRFWSDTQYF. In DNA form, the CDR3 reads TGTGCCAGCAGCCAACCGACTAGCGGGAGATTCTGGTCAGATACGCAGTATTTT.

The V and J genes are TRBV28 and TRBJ1-5, with D possibly being TRBD1 (6 bases). CDR3 length: 16 residues. Deletions cut 4 bases from V and 1 base from J, with 14 bases between. Germline loops: CDR1 MDHEN, CDR2 SYDVKM. The CDR3, as DNA: TGTGCCAGCAGTTCGCCAGGGGCTTTGAGCAATCAGCCCCAGCATTTT. Its protein product is CASSSPGALSNQPQHF.

This chain links TRBV6-5 with TRBJ1-1; D might be TRBD1 (6 bases). V lost 0 bases, J lost 3 bases, and 11 bases lay in between. CDR3 length equals 15 residues. CDR1 and CDR2 from the germline V gene are MNHEY and SVGAGI. The chain's CDR3 is CASSYSNRVYTEAFF. The CDR3 region has the DNA TGTGCCAGCAGTTACTCTAACAGGGTATACACTGAAGCTTTCTTT.

V gene TRBV2 combines with J gene TRBJ2-7, with 8 positions matching TRBD1. The germline CDR1 and CDR2 sequences are SNHLY and FYNNEI. CDR3 length: 14 residues. The V and J ends lost 6 bases and 2 bases, in that order; junction bases with no gene match: 6. The CDR3 DNA follows: TGTGCCAGCAGAAACGGACAGGGTGCCTACGAGCAGTACTTC. Its protein is CASRNGQGAYEQYF.

The genes are TRBV7-2 and TRBJ2-5, with 9 bases identical to TRBD1. Germline CDR1 SGHTA, CDR2 FQGNSA. V lost 5 bases to trimming and J lost 5 bases; unmatched junction nucleotides: 12. The CDR3 extends over 16 amino acids. The CDR3 DNA follows: TGTGCCAGCAGCAGCCCCTGGTACAGGGGGCTGGAGACCCAGTACTTC. Amino acids: CASSSPWYRGLETQYF. The full variable domain, in which reference TRBV7-2 and TRBJ2-5 provide the parts outside the CDR3, is GAGVSQSPSNKVTEKGKDVELRCDPISGHTALYWYRQSLGQGLEFLIYFQGNSAPDKSGLPSDRFSAERTGGSVSTLTIQRTQQEDSAVYLCASSSPWYRGLETQYFGPGTRLLVL.

The chain has TRBV4-1 and TRBJ2-7; D tentatively reads TRBD1 or TRBD2 (5 bases each). V dropped 1 base and J dropped 5 bases, with 15 bases sitting between them. CDR3 size: 15 residues. Germline-derived CDR1 and CDR2 are MGHRA and YSYEKL. The CDR3 region has the DNA TGCGCCAGCAGCCAAGTTCAGGAGAGGGGCGACGAGCAGTACTTC. Translation gives CASSQVQERGDEQYF.

The chain joins TRBV28 to TRBJ1-2; D uncertain. The CDR3 sequence is 15 residues long. Germline V CDR1 and CDR2: MDHEN, SYDVKM. V dropped 3 bases and J dropped 5 bases, with 16 bases sitting between them. The DNA for the CDR3 is TGTGCCAGCAGTTTCGGCACTCTCGGAGGGTATGGCTACACCTTC. It is translated as CASSFGTLGGYGYTF.

This rearrangement joins TRBV27 to TRBJ1-4; 8 bases agree with TRBD1. The length of the CDR3 is 17 residues. The germline V gene has CDR1 MNHEY and CDR2 SMNVEV (reference sequence). The V segment lost 5 bases and the J segment 2 bases; nucleotides outside the gene matches: 10. CDR3 nucleotides: TGTGCCAGCAGTCTGATTACCCGGACAGGGACTAATGAAAAACTGTTTTTT. Amino acid sequence: CASSLITRTGTNEKLFF.

The CDR3 region has the DNA TGTGCCAGCAGCTCCCCGCTGGGCTACGAGCAGTACTTC. Residues: CASSSPLGYEQYF. The rearrangement uses TRBV7-9 and TRBJ2-7, with no clear D. Germline lookup yields CDR1 SEHNR and CDR2 FQNEAQ (reference sequence). V lost 4 bases and J lost 3, with 10 bases in between. The length of the CDR3 is 13 residues.

The chain uses TRBV10-3 and TRBJ2-7, with D possibly TRBD2 on 6 matching bases. Germline CDR1 ENHRY, CDR2 SYGVKD. The CDR3 is made up of 14 amino acids. The V end was cut by 5 bases, the J end by 0 bases, with 11 bases between. The CDR3 region is CAISPAGSSYEQYF. CDR3 sequence (DNA): TGTGCCATCAGTCCAGCGGGTAGCTCCTACGAGCAGTACTTC.

The chain links TRBV6-5 to TRBJ1-5, with D unclear. The CDR3 consists of 15 residues. Germline values: CDR1 MNHEY, CDR2 SVGAGI. V gave up 10 bases and J gave up 4 bases, with 20 bases separating them. The CDR3 region is CATPKGKALNQPQHF. CDR3 bases: TGTGCCACCCCGAAAGGTAAAGCCTTAAATCAGCCCCAGCATTTT.

The CDR3 sequence is CASSPGPVGVSGYTF. CDR3 nucleotide sequence: TGCGCCAGCAGCCCGGGGCCGGTCGGGGTCAGCGGCTACACCTTC. V usage is TRBV4-1 and J usage is TRBJ1-2; possibly TRBD1 for D (5 bases). Germline values: CDR1 MGHRA, CDR2 YSYEKL. The CDR3 length is 15 residues. Trimming shortened V by 4 bases and J by 8 bases, and 20 bases separated the two germline ends.

This sequence joins TRBV7-9 and TRBJ2-7; 9 nucleotides agree with TRBD1. Trimming removed 6 bases from V and 2 bases from J; junction bases left unmatched: 2. The CDR3 is 13 residues long. Per germline, CDR1 SEHNR and CDR2 FQNEAQ (reference sequence). The CDR3 protein is CASRGQGTYEQYF. CDR3 coding DNA: TGTGCCAGCAGGGGACAGGGAACCTACGAGCAGTACTTC.

This chain connects TRBV6-6 to TRBJ1-1; 10 positions match TRBD1. Trimming at V came to 6 bases and at J to 5 bases, leaving 9 bases not matched to a gene. The CDR3 length is 15 residues. Looked up from germline, CDR1 is MNHNY and CDR2 is SVGAGI (reference sequence). The CDR3 DNA is TGTGCCAGCAGCAACGACCCGGGACAGGGGACTGAAGCTTTCTTT. It translates to CASSNDPGQGTEAFF.